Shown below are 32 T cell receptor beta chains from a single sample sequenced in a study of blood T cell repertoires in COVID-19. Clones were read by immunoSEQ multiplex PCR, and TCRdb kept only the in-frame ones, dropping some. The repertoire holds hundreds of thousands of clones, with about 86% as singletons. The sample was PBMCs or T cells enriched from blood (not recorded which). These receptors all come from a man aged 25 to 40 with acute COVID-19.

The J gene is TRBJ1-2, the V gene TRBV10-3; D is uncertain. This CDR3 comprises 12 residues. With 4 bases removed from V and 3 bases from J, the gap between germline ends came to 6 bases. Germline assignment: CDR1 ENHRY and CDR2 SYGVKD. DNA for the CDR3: TGTGCCATCAGTGCGGTGGACTATGGCTACACCTTC. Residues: CAISAVDYGYTF.

The DNA for the CDR3 is TGTGCCAGCAGGACTAGCGGGGGACCAGAAGAGACCCAGTACTTC. This codes for CASRTSGGPEETQYF. The rearrangement links TRBV2 to TRBJ2-5; 12 bases agree with TRBD2. CDR3 length: 15 residues. CDR1 SNHLY and CDR2 FYNNEI come from the germline V gene. J gave up 3 bases and V 6 bases, and 5 bases lay outside the gene matches.

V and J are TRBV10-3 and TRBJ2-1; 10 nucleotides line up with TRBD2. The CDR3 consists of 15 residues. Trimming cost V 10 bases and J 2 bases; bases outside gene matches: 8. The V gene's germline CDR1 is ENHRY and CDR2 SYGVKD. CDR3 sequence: CATAGSGGAYNEQFF. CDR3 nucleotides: TGTGCCACCGCGGGAAGCGGGGGGGCCTACAATGAGCAGTTCTTC.

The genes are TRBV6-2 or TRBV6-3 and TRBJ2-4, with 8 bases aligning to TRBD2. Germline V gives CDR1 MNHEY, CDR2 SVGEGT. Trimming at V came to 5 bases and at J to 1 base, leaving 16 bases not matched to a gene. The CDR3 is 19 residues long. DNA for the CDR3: TGTGCCAGCAGTAGGATGGTAGCGGGACCCGCCGGTGCCAAAAACATTCAGTACTTC. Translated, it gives CASSRMVAGPAGAKNIQYF.

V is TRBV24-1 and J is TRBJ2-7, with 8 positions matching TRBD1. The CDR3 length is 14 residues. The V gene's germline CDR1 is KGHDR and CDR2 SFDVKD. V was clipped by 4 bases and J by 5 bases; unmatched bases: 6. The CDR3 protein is CATSDGQGINEQYV. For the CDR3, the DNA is TGTGCCACCAGTGACGGACAGGGTATCAACGAGCAGTACGTC.

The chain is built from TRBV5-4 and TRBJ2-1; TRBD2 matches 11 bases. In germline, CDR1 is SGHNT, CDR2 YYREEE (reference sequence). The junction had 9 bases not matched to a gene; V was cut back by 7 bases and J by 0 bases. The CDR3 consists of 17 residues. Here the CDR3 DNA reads TGTGCCAGCTACAGGACTAGCGGGCCGAGCTCCTACAATGAGCAGTTCTTC. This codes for CASYRTSGPSSYNEQFF.

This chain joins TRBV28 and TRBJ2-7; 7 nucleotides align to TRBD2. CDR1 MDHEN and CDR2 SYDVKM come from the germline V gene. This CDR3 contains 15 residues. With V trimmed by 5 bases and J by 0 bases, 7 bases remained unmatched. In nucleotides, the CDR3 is TGTGCCAGCAGTCCCCAGGGACTAAGCTCCTACGAGCAGTACGTC. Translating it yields CASSPQGLSSYEQYV.

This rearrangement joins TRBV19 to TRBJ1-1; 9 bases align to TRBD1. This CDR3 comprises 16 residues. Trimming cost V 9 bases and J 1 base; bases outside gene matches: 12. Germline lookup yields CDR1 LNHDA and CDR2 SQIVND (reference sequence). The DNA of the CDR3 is TGTGCCAGCATTTACCGGGGACAGGGAAAGAACACTGAAGCTTTCTTT. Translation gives CASIYRGQGKNTEAFF. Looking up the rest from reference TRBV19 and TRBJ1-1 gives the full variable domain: DGGITQSPKYLFRKEGQNVTLSCEQNLNHDAMYWYRQDPGQGLRLIYYSQIVNDFQKGDIAEGYSVSREKKESFPLTVTSAQKNPTAFYLCASIYRGQGKNTEAFFGQGTRLTVV.

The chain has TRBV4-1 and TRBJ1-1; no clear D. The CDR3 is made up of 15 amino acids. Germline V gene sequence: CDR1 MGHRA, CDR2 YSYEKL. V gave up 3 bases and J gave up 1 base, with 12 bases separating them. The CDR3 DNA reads TGCGCCAGCAGCCAGACCCCGGGGTCGAACACTGAAGCTTTCTTT. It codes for CASSQTPGSNTEAFF.

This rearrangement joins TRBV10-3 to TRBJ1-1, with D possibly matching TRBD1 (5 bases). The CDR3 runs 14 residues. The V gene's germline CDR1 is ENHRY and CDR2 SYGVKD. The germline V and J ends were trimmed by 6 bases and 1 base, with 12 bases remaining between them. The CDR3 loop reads CAISRGTENTEAFF. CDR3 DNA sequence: TGTGCCATCAGCCGCGGGACGGAGAACACTGAAGCTTTCTTT.

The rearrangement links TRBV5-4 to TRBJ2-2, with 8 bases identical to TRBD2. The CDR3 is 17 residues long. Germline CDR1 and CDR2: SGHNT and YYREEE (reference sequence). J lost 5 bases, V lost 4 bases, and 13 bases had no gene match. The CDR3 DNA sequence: TGTGCCAGCAGCCACCTAATAGCGGGAAGGAATACCGGGGAGCTGTTTTTT. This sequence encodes CASSHLIAGRNTGELFF.

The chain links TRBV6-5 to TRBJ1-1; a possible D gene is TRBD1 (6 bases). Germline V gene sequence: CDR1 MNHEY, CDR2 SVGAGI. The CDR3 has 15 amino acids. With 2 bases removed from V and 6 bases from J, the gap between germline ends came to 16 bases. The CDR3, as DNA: TGTGCCAGCAGTTACAGACAGGCCCGTGTCCCTGAAGCTTTCTTT. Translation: CASSYRQARVPEAFF.

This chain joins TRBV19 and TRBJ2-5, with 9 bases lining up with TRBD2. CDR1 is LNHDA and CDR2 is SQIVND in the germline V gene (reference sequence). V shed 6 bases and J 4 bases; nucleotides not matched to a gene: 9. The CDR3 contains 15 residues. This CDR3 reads CASRLGRGGLETQYF. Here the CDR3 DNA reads TGTGCCAGTAGATTAGGGCGGGGGGGCCTAGAGACCCAGTACTTC.

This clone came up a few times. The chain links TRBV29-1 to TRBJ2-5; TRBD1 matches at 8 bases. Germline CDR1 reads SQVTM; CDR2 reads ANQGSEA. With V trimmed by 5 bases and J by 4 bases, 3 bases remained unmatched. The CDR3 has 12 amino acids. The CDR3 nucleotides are TGCAGCGTTATTGGACAGGGAGAGACCCAGTACTTC. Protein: CSVIGQGETQYF.

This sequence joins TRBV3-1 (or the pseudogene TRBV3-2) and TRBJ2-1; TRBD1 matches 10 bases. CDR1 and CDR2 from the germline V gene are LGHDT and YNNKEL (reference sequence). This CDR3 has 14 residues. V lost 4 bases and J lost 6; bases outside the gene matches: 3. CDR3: CASSRQGAGNEQFF. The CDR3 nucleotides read TGTGCCAGCAGCCGACAGGGGGCGGGCAATGAGCAGTTCTTC.

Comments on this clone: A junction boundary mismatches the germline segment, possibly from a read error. This CDR3 is CASSIGALKAF. The CDR3 bases are TGTGCCAGTAGTATAGGGGCTCTCAAGGCCTTC. The genes are TRBV19 and TRBJ1-2; the D is unclear. This CDR3 has 11 residues. CDR1 LNHDA and CDR2 SQIVND come from the germline V gene (reference sequence).

In DNA form, the CDR3 reads TGCGCCAGCTGGGAGGGGACTAATTCACCCCTCCACTTT. It translates to CASWEGTNSPLHF. The genes are TRBV10-1 and TRBJ1-6; D possibly corresponds to TRBD1 (5 bases). The CDR3 extends over 13 amino acids. Deletions cut 8 bases from V and 6 bases from J, with 11 bases between. Germline V CDR1 and CDR2: WNHNN, SYGVQD (reference sequence).

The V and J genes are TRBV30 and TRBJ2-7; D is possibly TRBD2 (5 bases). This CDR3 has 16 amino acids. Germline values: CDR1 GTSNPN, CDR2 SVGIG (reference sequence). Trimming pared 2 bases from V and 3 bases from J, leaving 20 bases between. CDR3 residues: CAWSRGYETSVYEQYV. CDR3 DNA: TGTGCCTGGAGTAGAGGGTATGAAACAAGCGTCTACGAGCAGTACGTC.

The chain's CDR3 is CASSPPNPRGSEAFF. The DNA of the CDR3 is TGTGCCAGCTCGCCTCCCAACCCCCGAGGCTCAGAAGCTTTCTTT. The chain employs TRBV18 and TRBJ1-1, with unresolved D. The CDR3 spans 15 residues. CDR1 is KGHSH, CDR2 LQKENI, per germline. Trimming took 6 bases from V and 8 from J, leaving 22 bases between them. The full variable domain, in which reference TRBV18 and TRBJ1-1 provide the parts outside the CDR3, is NAGVMQNPRHLVRRRGQEARLRCSPMKGHSHVYWYRQLPEEGLKFMVYLQKENIIDESGMPKERFSAEFPKEGPSILRIQQVVRGDSAAYFCASSPPNPRGSEAFFGQGTRLTVV.

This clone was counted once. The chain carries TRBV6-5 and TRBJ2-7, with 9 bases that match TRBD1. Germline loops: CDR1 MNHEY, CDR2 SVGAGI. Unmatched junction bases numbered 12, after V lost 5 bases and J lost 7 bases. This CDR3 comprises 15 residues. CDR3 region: CASSTGGTGSREQYV. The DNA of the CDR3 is TGTGCCAGCAGTACAGGCGGGACAGGGTCGAGGGAGCAGTACGTC.

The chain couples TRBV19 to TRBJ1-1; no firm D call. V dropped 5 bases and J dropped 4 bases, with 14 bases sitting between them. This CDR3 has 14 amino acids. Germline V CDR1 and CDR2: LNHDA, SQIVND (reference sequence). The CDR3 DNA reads TGTGCCAGTAGTCGGGCCAGCGGCTTCACTGAAGCTTTCTTT. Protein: CASSRASGFTEAFF.

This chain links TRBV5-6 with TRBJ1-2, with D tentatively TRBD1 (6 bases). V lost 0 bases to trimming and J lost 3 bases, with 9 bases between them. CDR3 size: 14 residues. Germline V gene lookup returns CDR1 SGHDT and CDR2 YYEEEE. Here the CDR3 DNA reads TGTGCCAGCAGCTTGGACAGGGCTTACTATGGCTACACCTTC. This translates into CASSLDRAYYGYTF. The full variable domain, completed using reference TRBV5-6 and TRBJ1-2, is DAGVTQSPTHLIKTRGQQVTLRCSPKSGHDTVSWYQQALGQGPQFIFQYYEEEERQRGNFPDRFSGHQFPNYSSELNVNALLLGDSALYLCASSLDRAYYGYTFGSGTRLTVV.

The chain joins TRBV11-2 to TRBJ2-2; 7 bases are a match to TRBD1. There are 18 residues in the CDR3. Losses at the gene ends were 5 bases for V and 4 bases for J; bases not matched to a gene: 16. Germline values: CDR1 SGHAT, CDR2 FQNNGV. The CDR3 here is CASSPRDSPLDLTGELFF. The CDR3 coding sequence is TGTGCCAGCAGCCCCCGGGACAGCCCGTTAGACCTCACCGGGGAGCTGTTTTTT.

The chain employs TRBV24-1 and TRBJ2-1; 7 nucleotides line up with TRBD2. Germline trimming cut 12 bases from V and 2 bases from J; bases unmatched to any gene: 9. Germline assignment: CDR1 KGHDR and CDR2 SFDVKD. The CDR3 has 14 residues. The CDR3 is CASGGREPYNEQFF. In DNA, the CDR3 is TGTGCCTCCGGCGGGCGGGAGCCCTACAATGAGCAGTTCTTC.

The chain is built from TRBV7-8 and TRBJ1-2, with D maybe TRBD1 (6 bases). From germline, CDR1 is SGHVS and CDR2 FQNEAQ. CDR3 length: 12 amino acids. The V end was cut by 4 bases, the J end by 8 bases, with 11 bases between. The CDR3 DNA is TGTGCCAGCAGCTCCCATGGGGGCGGCTACACCTTC. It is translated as CASSSHGGGYTF.

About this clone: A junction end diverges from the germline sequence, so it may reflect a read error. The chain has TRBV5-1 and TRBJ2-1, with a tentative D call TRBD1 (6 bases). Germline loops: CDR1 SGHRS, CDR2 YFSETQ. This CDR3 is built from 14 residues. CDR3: CASSLGTGTLEQFF. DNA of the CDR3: TGTGCCAGCAGCTTGGGTACTGGGACACTTGAGCAGTTCTTC.

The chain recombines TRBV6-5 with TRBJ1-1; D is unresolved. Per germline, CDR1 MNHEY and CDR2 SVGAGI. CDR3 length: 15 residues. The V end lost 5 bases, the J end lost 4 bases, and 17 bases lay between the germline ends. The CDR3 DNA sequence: TGTGCCAGCAGTATGCCTCGAGGGTTCCTCACTGAAGCTTTCTTT. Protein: CASSMPRGFLTEAFF.

CDR3 sequence: CDDPTGGTEAFF. CDR3 coding DNA: TGTGACGACCCGACAGGGGGCACTGAAGCTTTCTTT. The chain carries TRBV19 and TRBJ1-1; TRBD1 aligns across 9 bases. The germline V gene has CDR1 LNHDA and CDR2 SQIVND (reference sequence). The CDR3 runs 12 residues.

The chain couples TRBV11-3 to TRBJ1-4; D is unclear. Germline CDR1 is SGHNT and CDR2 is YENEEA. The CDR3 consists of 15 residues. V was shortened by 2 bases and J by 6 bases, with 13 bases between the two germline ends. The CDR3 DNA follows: TGTGCCAGCAGCTTATCGGCGACGGGTGATGAAAAACTGTTTTTT. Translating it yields CASSLSATGDEKLFF.

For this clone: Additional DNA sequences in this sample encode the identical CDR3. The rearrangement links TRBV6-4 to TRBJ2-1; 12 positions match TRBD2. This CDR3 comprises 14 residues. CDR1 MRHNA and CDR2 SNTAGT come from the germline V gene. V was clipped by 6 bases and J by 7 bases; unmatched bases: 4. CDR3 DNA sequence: TGTGCCAGCAGCGAAGGGACTAGCGGGAATGAGCAGTTCTTC. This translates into CASSEGTSGNEQFF.

This CDR3 is CASSQGQLYEQYV. The CDR3 DNA follows: TGTGCCAGCAGTCAGGGACAGTTATACGAGCAGTACGTC. This rearrangement joins TRBV6-6 to TRBJ2-7, with 7 nucleotides matching TRBD1. Germline-derived CDR1 and CDR2 are MNHNY and SVGAGI (reference sequence). The CDR3 covers 13 residues. V was pared by 5 bases and J by 4 bases, with 5 bases of the junction left unmatched.

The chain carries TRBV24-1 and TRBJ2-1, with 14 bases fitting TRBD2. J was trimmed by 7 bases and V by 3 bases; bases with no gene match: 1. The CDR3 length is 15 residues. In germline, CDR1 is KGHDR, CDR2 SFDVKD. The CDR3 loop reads CATSDRTSGRNEQFF. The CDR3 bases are TGTGCCACCAGTGATAGGACTAGCGGGAGGAATGAGCAGTTCTTC.